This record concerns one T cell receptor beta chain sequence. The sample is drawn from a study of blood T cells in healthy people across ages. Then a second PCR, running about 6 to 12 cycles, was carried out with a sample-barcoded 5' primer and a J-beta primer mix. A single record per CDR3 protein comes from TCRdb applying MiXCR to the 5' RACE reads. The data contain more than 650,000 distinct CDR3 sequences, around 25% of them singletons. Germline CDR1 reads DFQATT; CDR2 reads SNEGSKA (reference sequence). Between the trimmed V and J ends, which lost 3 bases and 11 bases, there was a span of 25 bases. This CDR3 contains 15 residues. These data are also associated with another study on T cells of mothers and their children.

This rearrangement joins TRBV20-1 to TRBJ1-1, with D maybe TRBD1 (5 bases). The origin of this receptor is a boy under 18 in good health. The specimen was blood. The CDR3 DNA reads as TGCAGTGCTAGGCCCCGGGGAAGTCCCGGGACGGCCGCTTTCTTT. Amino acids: CSARPRGSPGTAAFF.